The TCR beta chain under discussion was sequenced for a study of PD-L1 blockade in urothelial cancer (dated by TCRdb to between 2016 and 2019). At the level of the whole study: All patients started therapy around 2014 and received atezolizumab 1,200 mg intravenously every 3 weeks. Pretreatment tumor samples, along with matched peripheral blood collected serially before and after atezolizumab treatment, underwent TCR sequencing. Progression-free survival longer than 6 months counted as durable clinical benefit, and TCR features were additionally tested against both progression-free and overall survival. About 85% of the roughly 29 patients were males with bladder-origin urothelial cancer, and about 60% of the 29 reported a prior smoking history. Under 30 patients had pretreatment blood TCR-seq, about 25 had at least one posttreatment blood collection, and about 25 had tumor TCR-seq. A median of 141,255 T cells and some 90,000 unique TCRs was obtained from blood samples, and a median clonality of roughly 0.08 was observed. The study, an exploratory multi-omic analysis, examined somatic, immune and clinical correlates of response to PD-L1 blockade with atezolizumab in urothelial cancer. Roughly 10 patients reached durable clinical benefit, while roughly 22 patients did not. Whole exome sequencing and RNA sequencing of pretreatment tumors were performed alongside TCR sequencing in the same patients. An ECOG performance status of 0 or 1 was recorded for the patients, and 0 to 3 prior chemotherapy regimens had been received by the patients. Blood samples were analyzed at 3 weeks after treatment start (second dose) and at 6 weeks after treatment start.

Note on this clone: Its antigen is unknown. Per-nucleotide qualities are absent, and no much larger clonotype sits a single base away.

Study-level results and caveats: Patients with durable benefit showed greater expansion of tumor-associated TCR clones in peripheral blood 3 weeks after starting treatment (n ≈ 21, p = 0.022). Because of the small sample size (n = 29) and the many exploratory analyses performed, the results are intended to be regarded as hypothesis-generating. Improved progression-free and overall survival was found to be associated with pretreatment peripheral blood TCR clonality below the median.

The CDR3, cysteine through phenylalanine, is 17 amino acids long. Only the CDR3 region is kept as DNA, spanning 51 bases read in frame from base 1. As encoded in the germline V gene, CDR1 is SGDLS while CDR2 is YYNGEE. V is reduced by 4 bases and J by 2 bases, leaving a spacing of 16 bases between them. The time point label, read with the paper, signifies: pretreatment peripheral blood. The cohort included roughly 30 patients with locally advanced or metastatic urothelial carcinoma who were treated at Memorial Sloan Kettering on a trial protocol. Peripheral blood mononuclear cells were collected from each patient pretreatment and during treatment, giving between 1 and 8 total time points per patient. The Qiagen DNeasy Blood extraction kit was used to purify genomic DNA from total PBMCs and tumor samples. PBMCs were collected pretreatment and during treatment, and were isolated and stored as previously described.

Synthetic TCR analog templates were spiked into each PCR to estimate absolute template abundance from read counts. Using the immunoSEQ assay, TCRbeta CDR3 regions were amplified from genomic DNA with bias-controlled V and J gene primers. Sequencing of rearranged TCRbeta segments was done at approximately 20X coverage. From the authors' description of their analysis: Clustering was used to correct sequencing errors, and CDR3s were annotated against IMGT to assign V, D and J genes. Downstream analyses used only productive TCRbeta rearrangements and left out out-of-frame or stop-codon sequences. Clonality was calculated as one minus the Shannon entropy normalized by the log of the number of unique productive sequences. Clones differing between time points or between blood and tumor were identified by Fisher's exact test with Benjamini-Hochberg correction at adjusted p below 0.01. Entries here come from immuneACCESS through TCRdb and include only in-frame sequences with V and J called. Some clones fail to appear in such tables; in the studies checked, an unresolved V gene covers under half of the shortfall, and the cause of the remainder is unknown. That table is the source of V, J and clone size, and D and trimming were worked out from the DNA. A total of 30,000 to 50,000 clones appear in this sample, roughly nine tenths of them only once. The top ten clonotypes cover over 9% of the sample.

This receptor was obtained from an older woman with urothelial cancer. Here the chain combines TRBV9 and TRBJ2-6; TRBD2 is perhaps the D gene, given 6 matching bases. The material was PBMCs, obtained around atezolizumab (anti-PD-L1) treatment. CDR3 region: CASSPNPGGAGANVLTF. The nucleotides are TGTGCCAGCAGCCCCAACCCCGGAGGGGCTGGGGCCAACGTCCTGACTTTC.